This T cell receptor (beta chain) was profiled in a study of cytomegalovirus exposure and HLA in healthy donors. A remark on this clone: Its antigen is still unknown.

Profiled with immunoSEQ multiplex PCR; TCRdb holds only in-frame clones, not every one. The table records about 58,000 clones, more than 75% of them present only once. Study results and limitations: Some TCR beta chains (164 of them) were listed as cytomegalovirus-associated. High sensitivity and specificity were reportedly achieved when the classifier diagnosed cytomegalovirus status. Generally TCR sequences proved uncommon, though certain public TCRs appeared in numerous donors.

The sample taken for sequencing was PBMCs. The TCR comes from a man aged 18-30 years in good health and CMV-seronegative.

The CDR3 DNA is TGTGCCAGCAGCCCGCTGGCTAGCGGGGGCTTCTACAATGAGCAGTTCTTC. It codes for CASSPLASGGFYNEQFF. The chain couples TRBV4-2 to TRBJ2-1; 10 bases agree with TRBD2. The germline V gene encodes CDR1 LGHNA and CDR2 YNFKEQ. With V trimmed by 4 bases and J by 3 bases, 9 bases remained unmatched. There are 17 residues in the CDR3.